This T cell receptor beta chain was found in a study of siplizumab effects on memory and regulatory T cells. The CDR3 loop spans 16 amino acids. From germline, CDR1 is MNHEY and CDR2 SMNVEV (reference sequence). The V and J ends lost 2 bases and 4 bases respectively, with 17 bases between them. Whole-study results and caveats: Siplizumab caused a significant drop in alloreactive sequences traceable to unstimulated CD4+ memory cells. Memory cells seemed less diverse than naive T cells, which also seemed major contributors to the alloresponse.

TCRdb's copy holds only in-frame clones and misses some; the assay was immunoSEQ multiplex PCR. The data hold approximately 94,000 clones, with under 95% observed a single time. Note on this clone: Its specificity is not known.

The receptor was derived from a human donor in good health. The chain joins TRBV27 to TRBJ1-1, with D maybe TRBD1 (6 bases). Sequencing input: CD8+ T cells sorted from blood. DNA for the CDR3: TGTGCCAGCAGTTTAGGGGGGCCACAATACGGCACTGAAGCTTTCTTT. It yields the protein CASSLGGPQYGTEAFF.